This T cell receptor (beta chain) was obtained from a study of OX40 agonist ivuxolimab in advanced cancers. Study-wide background: Patients receiving dose escalation had hepatocellular carcinoma, melanoma, renal cell or head and neck cancer. Three patients got partial responses; one had hepatocellular carcinoma and two had cutaneous melanoma. Earlier treatment with anti-PD-1, anti-PD-L1 or anti-CTLA-4 was permitted, and approximately 38% had received some. Regarding the study as a whole: The study found among the lowest clonal expansion in partial responders at 0.1-3.0 mg/kg.

The data were produced by immunoSEQ multiplex PCR, yet TCRdb's version contains in-frame clones alone and is incomplete. The sample lists 100,000 to 120,000 clones, about nine tenths occurring once. The CDR3 length is 14 residues. Trimming took 9 bases from V and 1 from J, leaving 15 bases between them. Germline V gene sequence: CDR1 LNHDA, CDR2 SQIVND (reference sequence). This clone is a singleton in its sample. The antigen is unknown. This receptor was obtained from an adult with an advanced solid tumor such as melanoma, head and neck, liver or kidney cancer. The rearrangement links TRBV19 to TRBJ1-1; perhaps TRBD1 as D (5 bases). Material: CD4+ or CD8+ T cells sorted from blood, obtained in a trial of the OX40 agonist ivuxolimab. CDR3 sequence reads: CASHGGGSNTEAFF. DNA of the CDR3: TGTGCCAGCCACGGGGGGGGTTCGAACACTGAAGCTTTCTTT.